This TCR beta chain was recorded in a study of shared clonotypes between healthy human individuals. Notes on the study in general: Sequencing depth was expected to influence donor clonotype sharing. Rarefaction exposed incomplete sorted-subset sequencing despite large depth.

A word on this clone: What it binds is unknown.

Once extracted for a subset, genomic DNA was divided evenly among several immunoSEQ plates. Here immunoSEQ multiplex PCR was the method, and the copy in TCRdb shows in-frame clones only, minus some. Of about 1.5 million clones listed, 95% to 99% were seen once; the top ten hold less than 0.55%. V lost 9 bases to trimming and J lost 3 bases; unmatched junction nucleotides: 10. The germline CDR1 and CDR2 sequences are MDHEN and SYDVKM. This CDR3 contains 15 residues. The source of this sequence is a man aged 30 to 39 in good health. Sequenced sample: naive CD4+ T cells sorted from blood. Subset meaning: CD45RA+ positively selected. The chain couples TRBV28 to TRBJ1-1, with TRBD1 matching 10 bases. The CDR3 here is CASKTGGAKYTEAFF. As DNA, the CDR3 is TGTGCCAGTAAGACAGGGGGCGCAAAATACACTGAAGCTTTCTTT. The whole variable domain, remainder taken from reference TRBV28 and TRBJ1-1, is DVKVTQSSRYLVKRTGEKVFLECVQDMDHENMFWYRQDPGLGLRLIYFSYDVKMKEKGDIPEGYSVSREKKERFSLILESASTNQTSMYLCASKTGGAKYTEAFFGQGTRLTVV.